Listed here are 4 T cell receptor beta chains from one sample, sequenced in a study of blood T cells in healthy people across ages. A J-beta primer mix and a sample-barcoded 5' primer were used in a second PCR of roughly 7 to 12 cycles. TCRdb reprocessed the 5' RACE reads with MiXCR, giving one entry per CDR3 protein. Here the sample spans around 650,000 distinct CDR3 sequences, 35% to 50% being singletons. The sequencing input was blood. Receptors were obtained from a man older than 75 in good health.

The genes are TRBV9 and TRBJ2-3; the D gene is possibly TRBD2 (6 bases). Trimming removed 4 bases at V and 3 bases at J, with 12 bases between. Looked up from germline, CDR1 is SGDLS and CDR2 is YYNGEE. The CDR3 length is 14 residues. DNA of the CDR3: TGTGCCAGCAGCCCGGAGGGTTTAACAGATACGCAGTATTTT. This translates into CASSPEGLTDTQYF.

The chain recombines TRBV6-1 with TRBJ2-5; 8 bases align to TRBD1. Germline V gives CDR1 MNHNS, CDR2 SASEGT. The J segment lost 3 bases and the V segment lost 6 bases, leaving 9 bases of the junction unmatched. The length of the CDR3 is 15 residues. Here the CDR3 reads CASSRTGIDEETQYF. As DNA, the CDR3 is TGTGCCAGCAGCCGGACAGGGATCGACGAAGAGACCCAGTACTTC.

The J gene is TRBJ2-1, the V gene TRBV20-1; TRBD2 agrees at 7 bases. The ends lost 6 bases at V and 7 bases at J; junction bases unmatched: 15. The germline CDR1 and CDR2 sequences are DFQATT and SNEGSKA (reference sequence). This CDR3 has 15 residues. DNA for the CDR3: TGCAGTGCCCCAGCAGGAGCGGGAACCCGGAATGAGCAGTTCTTC. Encoded protein: CSAPAGAGTRNEQFF.

This clonotype turned up a few times. This chain connects TRBV2 to TRBJ1-2; 9 bases map to TRBD1. CDR1 and CDR2 (germline): SNHLY, FYNNEI. This CDR3 spans 14 amino acids. V gave up 8 bases and J gave up 2 bases; unmatched junction bases: 6. CDR3 residues: CASFLGQGNYGYTF. DNA of the CDR3: TGTGCCAGCTTTTTAGGACAGGGGAACTATGGCTACACCTTC. Full variable domain (remainder filled in from reference TRBV2 and TRBJ1-2): EPEVTQTPSHQVTQMGQEVILRCVPISNHLYFYWYRQILGQKVEFLVSFYNNEISEKSEIFDDQFSVERPDGSNFTLKIRSTKLEDSAMYFCASFLGQGNYGYTFGSGTRLTVV.